This entry concerns a single T cell receptor beta chain. This sample is drawn from a study of blood T cells in healthy people across ages. Each of the donors had around 10 milliliters of peripheral blood drawn into EDTA-treated Vacutainer tubes. The use of a sample-barcoded 5' primer and a J-beta primer mix characterized a second PCR of about 7 to 12 cycles. In TCRdb, the 5' RACE reads were re-called with MiXCR into one record per CDR3 protein. The table shows 1.5 million to 2 million distinct CDR3 sequences, with about 50% occurring only once. Input material: blood. The origin of this receptor is a woman aged 40-49 years in good health.

The CDR3 sequence: CASSSPYGGEGSYNEQFF. In DNA form, the CDR3 reads TGTGCCAGCAGCTCCCCCTATGGGGGCGAGGGCTCCTACAATGAGCAGTTCTTC. The gene calls are TRBV7-9 and TRBJ2-1; a possible D gene is TRBD1 (6 bases). CDR1 and CDR2 from the germline V gene are SEHNR and FQNEAQ (reference sequence). The CDR3 contains 18 residues. V lost 4 bases, J lost 0 bases, and 19 bases lay in between.